The 16 T cell receptor beta chains given below trace back to one sample, sequenced in a study of cytotoxic CD8 clonotypes in ibrutinib-treated CLL. Repertoires were generated with immunoSEQ multiplex PCR, while TCRdb's copy carries only in-frame clones and drops some. The sample includes hundreds of thousands of clones, under 75% of them seen just once. The sequencing used PBMCs, collected after 24 months of ibrutinib treatment. These TCRs come from a human donor with chronic lymphocytic leukemia.

The V gene is TRBV9, the J gene TRBJ2-1; 7 bases are shared with TRBD2. Trimming removed 3 bases from V and 4 bases from J; junction bases left unmatched: 4. Germline CDR1 is SGDLS and CDR2 is YYNGEE. This CDR3 has 14 residues. CDR3 sequence: CASSGGLIYNEQFF. In nucleotides, the CDR3 is TGTGCCAGCAGCGGGGGACTAATATACAATGAGCAGTTCTTC.

The V call is TRBV10-3, the J call TRBJ2-5; 9 bases are a match to TRBD2. CDR1 ENHRY and CDR2 SYGVKD come from the germline V gene. Trimming at V came to 6 bases and at J to 1 base, leaving 12 bases not matched to a gene. The CDR3 extends over 17 amino acids. CDR3 residues: CAISPRASGVAQETQYF. In DNA, the CDR3 is TGTGCCATCAGCCCCCGGGCTAGCGGGGTGGCCCAAGAGACCCAGTACTTC.

This chain links TRBV28 with TRBJ2-7; no clear D gene. Germline lookup yields CDR1 MDHEN and CDR2 SYDVKM. V was shortened by 7 bases and J by 6 bases, with 19 bases between the two germline ends. This CDR3 region has 14 residues. The CDR3 here is CASTFQAVSGEQYF. The CDR3 nucleotides read TGTGCCAGCACTTTCCAGGCAGTATCTGGCGAGCAGTACTTC. Full variable domain (rest looked up from reference TRBV28 and TRBJ2-7): DVKVTQSSRYLVKRTGEKVFLECVQDMDHENMFWYRQDPGLGLRLIYFSYDVKMKEKGDIPEGYSVSREKKERFSLILESASTNQTSMYLCASTFQAVSGEQYFGPGTRLTVT.

The gene calls are TRBV27 and TRBJ2-3; 7 bases fit TRBD1. V gave up 3 bases and J gave up 2 bases; unmatched junction bases: 11. Germline lookup yields CDR1 MNHEY and CDR2 SMNVEV (reference sequence). This CDR3 contains 17 residues. CDR3 sequence (DNA): TGTGCCAGCAGTTTTTCACCAACCGGGACAGTCACAGATACGCAGTATTTT. Its protein is CASSFSPTGTVTDTQYF.

The chain combines TRBV28 with TRBJ2-7; TRBD1 aligns across 8 bases. In germline, CDR1 is MDHEN, CDR2 SYDVKM. The CDR3 contains 14 residues. The ends lost 8 bases at V and 2 bases at J; junction bases unmatched: 8. For the CDR3, the DNA is TGTGCCAGCTGGGGACGACAGGGGCCCTACGAGCAGTACTTC. Translated, it gives CASWGRQGPYEQYF.

The V gene is TRBV6-6, the J gene TRBJ2-7; D uncertain. CDR3 length: 13 residues. Germline loops: CDR1 MNHNY, CDR2 SVGAGI (reference sequence). V was pared by 9 bases and J by 0 bases, with 12 bases between. The CDR3 region is CASQIHSSYEQYF. CDR3 nucleotides: TGTGCCAGTCAAATACATAGCTCCTACGAGCAGTACTTC.

This chain joins TRBV7-9 and TRBJ2-3, with D unresolved. Germline V gene lookup returns CDR1 SEHNR and CDR2 FQNEAQ (reference sequence). V lost 3 bases, J lost 6 bases, and 19 bases lay in between. The CDR3 is made up of 16 amino acids. CDR3 sequence reads: CASSLKRPSYQDTQYF. In DNA, the CDR3 is TGTGCCAGCAGCTTGAAACGGCCCTCTTACCAGGATACGCAGTATTTT. The full variable domain, completed using reference TRBV7-9 and TRBJ2-3, is DTGVSQNPRHKITKRGQNVTFRCDPISEHNRLYWYRQTLGQGPEFLTYFQNEAQLEKSRLLSDRFSAERPKGSFSTLEIQRTEQGDSAMYLCASSLKRPSYQDTQYFGPGTRLTVL.

The chain recombines TRBV30 with TRBJ2-7; D ambiguous. Trimming cost V 2 bases and J 10 bases, with 15 bases left between them. The CDR3 length is 12 residues. The germline V gene encodes CDR1 GTSNPN and CDR2 SVGIG (reference sequence). CDR3 DNA sequence: TGTGCCTGGAGTTCGTCTTCCCTAGAACAGTACTTC. Amino acids: CAWSSSSLEQYF.

This clone was observed once. J is TRBJ2-1 and V is TRBV5-1, with 11 positions matching TRBD2. CDR1 SGHRS and CDR2 YFSETQ come from the germline V gene. The CDR3 length is 16 residues. J was trimmed by 5 bases and V by 4 bases; bases with no gene match: 8. The DNA for the CDR3 is TGCGCCAGCAGCCGACCTGGGACTAGCGGAAACAATGAGCAGTTCTTC. Protein product: CASSRPGTSGNNEQFF.

This clone has only a few counts. This chain connects TRBV9 to TRBJ2-2; TRBD2 agrees at 13 bases. CDR3 size: 16 residues. Germline assignment: CDR1 SGDLS and CDR2 YYNGEE. V lost 2 bases, J lost 8 bases, and 6 bases stayed unmatched. Here the CDR3 DNA reads TGTGCCAGCAGCGTGACTAGCGGGAGGCCACCAGGGGAGCTGTTTTTT. Translated, it gives CASSVTSGRPPGELFF.

The chain is built from TRBV10-3 and TRBJ2-5; 8 bases align to TRBD2. CDR1 and CDR2 (germline): ENHRY, SYGVKD. V lost 0 bases, J lost 5 bases, and 11 bases stayed unmatched. The CDR3 totals 17 residues. This CDR3 reads CAISESEGSGRMETQYF. The DNA of the CDR3 is TGTGCCATCAGTGAGTCGGAGGGGAGCGGGAGAATGGAGACCCAGTACTTC.

In this sample, this clone turned up a few times. The V and J genes are TRBV4-2 and TRBJ1-5; 7 positions agree with TRBD1. Looked up from germline, CDR1 is LGHNA and CDR2 is YNFKEQ. The junction had 5 bases not matched to a gene; V was cut back by 3 bases and J by 3 bases. The CDR3 covers 15 residues. Written as DNA, the CDR3 is TGTGCCAGCAGCCAGACCGGGACAGACAATCAGCCCCAGCATTTT. Translating it yields CASSQTGTDNQPQHF.

V gene TRBV6-6 combines with J gene TRBJ2-1; 7 nucleotides agree with TRBD2. Germline lookup yields CDR1 MNHNY and CDR2 SVGAGI (reference sequence). The trim removed 6 bases at V and 7 bases at J, leaving 12 bases unmatched. The CDR3 contains 15 residues. DNA of the CDR3: TGTGCCAGCAGCTCCGGGACTAACTCGGTAAATGAGCAGTTCTTC. As protein: CASSSGTNSVNEQFF.

J is TRBJ2-1 and V is TRBV29-1; D might be TRBD1 or TRBD2, each matching 5 bases. V was pared by 6 bases and J by 7 bases, with 16 bases between. The CDR3 is made up of 13 amino acids. Germline V lookup: CDR1 SQVTM, CDR2 ANQGSEA. CDR3 protein: CSVGAVSTNEQFF. The CDR3 DNA sequence: TGCAGCGTCGGGGCGGTGTCAACTAATGAGCAGTTCTTC.

The chain carries TRBV28 and TRBJ2-5, with a tentative D call TRBD1 (6 bases). CDR1 MDHEN and CDR2 SYDVKM come from the germline V gene. CDR3 length equals 15 residues. Trimming pared 5 bases from V and 2 bases from J, leaving 15 bases between. The CDR3, as DNA: TGTGCCAGCAGTAGGCCGGGGACATTACAAGAGACCCAGTACTTC. It codes for CASSRPGTLQETQYF. The whole variable domain, filled in from reference TRBV28 and TRBJ2-5, reads DVKVTQSSRYLVKRTGEKVFLECVQDMDHENMFWYRQDPGLGLRLIYFSYDVKMKEKGDIPEGYSVSREKKERFSLILESASTNQTSMYLCASSRPGTLQETQYFGPGTRLLVL.

The gene calls are TRBV28 and TRBJ2-3, with no clear D. Per the germline V gene, CDR1 is MDHEN and CDR2 is SYDVKM. This CDR3 comprises 10 residues. Trimming left V 10 bases short and J 6 bases short, with 8 bases between. The DNA of the CDR3 is TGTGCCATCGATGGGGATACGCAGTATTTT. It specifies CAIDGDTQYF. The full variable domain, its missing parts supplied by reference TRBV28 and TRBJ2-3, is DVKVTQSSRYLVKRTGEKVFLECVQDMDHENMFWYRQDPGLGLRLIYFSYDVKMKEKGDIPEGYSVSREKKERFSLILESASTNQTSMYLCAIDGDTQYFGPGTRLTVL.